Here is one TCR beta chain with its context. The antigen is unknown. What was amplified from RNA transcripts were TCR beta CDR3 regions. When the TCR CDR3 underwent first-round RT-PCR, the HTBI primer set was used. A single record per CDR3 protein comes from TCRdb applying MiXCR to the multiplex PCR reads. The repertoire holds fewer than 650,000 distinct CDR3 sequences, with 40% to 55% as singletons. The CDR3 consists of 18 residues. The trim removed 6 bases at V and 1 base at J, leaving 16 bases unmatched. Per the germline V gene, CDR1 is MNHEY and CDR2 is SVGAGI. This record comes from a study of T cells in Graves' hyperthyroidism and ophthalmopathy. Clinicians diagnosed patients from clinical symptoms, serum thyroxine and TRAb, thyroid ultrasound and orbital computed tomography. Study outcomes and limitations: A 13 V-J model separated ophthalmopathy from stable hyperthyroidism. Model-based prediction identified ophthalmopathy a median approximately 6.2 months prior to its onset. Most clonotypes expanded in thyroid above 0.001 were likewise present in blood.

The TCR sequence derives from an adult woman with Graves' disease, either hyperthyroidism or ophthalmopathy (not recorded which). This chain links TRBV6-5 with TRBJ1-1, with 8 nucleotides matching TRBD1. Sequenced material: peripheral blood or thyroid tissue (not recorded which). CDR3 residues: CASRASGTGEAWNTEAFF. The DNA for the CDR3 is TGTGCCAGCAGGGCATCCGGGACAGGAGAGGCTTGGAACACTGAAGCTTTCTTT.